The 29 T cell receptor beta chains presented below share a single source sample, sequenced in a study of blood T cell repertoires in COVID-19. The table came from immunoSEQ multiplex PCR; TCRdb's copy has only in-frame clones and leaves some out. The sample lists about 180,000 clones; roughly nine tenths were seen once. Sequenced: peripheral blood. These receptors were taken from a man between 18 and 35 years old who had recovered from COVID-19.

The chain has TRBV13 and TRBJ1-2; 7 bases align to TRBD1. The CDR3 is 16 amino acids. CDR1 and CDR2 from the germline V gene are PRHDT and FYEKMQ (reference sequence). V shed 4 bases, J shed 5 bases, and the junction held 13 bases outside the gene matches. The CDR3, as DNA: TGTGCCAGCAGCTGGTCCGGGACAGCCAGTCTTTATGGCTACACCTTC. The encoded protein is CASSWSGTASLYGYTF.

The gene calls are TRBV28 and TRBJ1-5, with 7 bases matching TRBD1. There are 14 residues in the CDR3. Germline CDR1 MDHEN, CDR2 SYDVKM. Trimming removed 4 bases from V and 8 bases from J; junction bases left unmatched: 8. In DNA, the CDR3 is TGTGCCAGCAGTTCGACAGGGAGCAAAAAGCCCCAGCATTTT. This gives the protein CASSSTGSKKPQHF.

The table lists this clone with a few counts. The chain uses TRBV7-6 and TRBJ2-1; maybe TRBD2 (7 bases). V was clipped by 2 bases and J by 7 bases, with 21 bases between them. Germline V gene sequence: CDR1 SGHVS, CDR2 FNYEAQ. The CDR3 consists of 17 residues. DNA of the CDR3: TGTGCCAGCAGCTTAAAGGGCGCGGGGGCCCCTCTAAATGAGCAGTTCTTC. This gives the protein CASSLKGAGAPLNEQFF.

The rearrangement uses TRBV5-4 and TRBJ2-3; D possibly corresponds to TRBD2 (6 bases). The CDR3 runs to 14 residues. The germline V gene encodes CDR1 SGHNT and CDR2 YYREEE (reference sequence). Trimming cost V 4 bases and J 4 bases, with 13 bases left between them. This CDR3 reads CASSRDSDADTQYF. The CDR3 region has the DNA TGTGCCAGCAGCCGGGACTCGGACGCAGATACGCAGTATTTT. Full variable domain (rest looked up from reference TRBV5-4 and TRBJ2-3): ETGVTQSPTHLIKTRGQQVTLRCSSQSGHNTVSWYQQALGQGPQFIFQYYREEENGRGNFPPRFSGLQFPNYSSELNVNALELDDSALYLCASSRDSDADTQYFGPGTRLTVL.

This clone was observed a few times. DNA for the CDR3: TGTGCCAGCAGCCTTCGGGGGGTAGCGGCGACCCAGTACTTC. As protein: CASSLRGVAATQYF. This chain connects TRBV28 to TRBJ2-5; 7 bases are shared with TRBD2. Germline V gene lookup returns CDR1 MDHEN and CDR2 SYDVKM. Losses at the gene ends were 6 bases for V and 7 bases for J; bases not matched to a gene: 11. This CDR3 is built from 14 residues. Looking up the rest from reference TRBV28 and TRBJ2-5 gives the full variable domain: DVKVTQSSRYLVKRTGEKVFLECVQDMDHENMFWYRQDPGLGLRLIYFSYDVKMKEKGDIPEGYSVSREKKERFSLILESASTNQTSMYLCASSLRGVAATQYFGPGTRLLVL.

The V and J genes are TRBV19 and TRBJ2-1; D not certain. The CDR3 contains 14 residues. Germline V CDR1 and CDR2: LNHDA, SQIVND (reference sequence). The V and J ends lost 8 bases and 8 bases respectively, with 19 bases between them. CDR3 sequence reads: CASSQLSSRDEQFF. CDR3 bases: TGTGCCAGTTCTCAGCTTTCTAGTCGGGATGAGCAGTTCTTC.

This rearrangement joins TRBV7-9 to TRBJ2-2; 7 nucleotides match TRBD2. After removal of 2 bases from V and 10 bases from J, the junction contained 7 bases not matched to a gene. The CDR3 sequence is 14 residues long. Germline-derived CDR1 and CDR2 are SEHNR and FQNEAQ (reference sequence). CDR3 sequence: CASSLTRGREELFF. CDR3 coding DNA: TGTGCCAGCAGCTTAACCCGCGGGAGAGAGGAGCTGTTTTTT. Using reference TRBV7-9 and TRBJ2-2 for the parts outside the CDR3, the full variable domain is DTGVSQNPRHKITKRGQNVTFRCDPISEHNRLYWYRQTLGQGPEFLTYFQNEAQLEKSRLLSDRFSAERPKGSFSTLEIQRTEQGDSAMYLCASSLTRGREELFFGEGSRLTVL.

J is TRBJ1-2 and V is TRBV12-3 or TRBV12-4; TRBD1 matches 10 bases. This CDR3 has 13 residues. The trim removed 6 bases at V and 8 bases at J, leaving 6 bases unmatched. The CDR3 DNA reads as TGTGCCAGCAGGCGACAGGGGGCTGAGGGCTACACCTTC. This codes for CASRRQGAEGYTF.

This clone came up once. The chain combines TRBV18 with TRBJ2-5; TRBD2 aligns across 8 bases. This CDR3 has 14 residues. The ends lost 3 bases at V and 4 bases at J; junction bases unmatched: 4. Germline values: CDR1 KGHSH, CDR2 LQKENI. CDR3 loop: CASSPGLARETQYF. Here the CDR3 DNA reads TGTGCCAGCTCACCCGGACTAGCTCGAGAGACCCAGTACTTC.

Points on this clone: The same CDR3 also results from other DNA sequences found in this sample. The V call is TRBV5-1, the J call TRBJ2-7; TRBD2 matches 10 bases. Trimming at V came to 0 bases and at J to 3 bases, leaving 3 bases not matched to a gene. The V gene's germline CDR1 is SGHRS and CDR2 YFSETQ. CDR3 length equals 15 residues. The CDR3 is CASSLAASGSYEQYF. CDR3 DNA sequence: TGCGCCAGCAGCTTGGCGGCTAGCGGGAGCTACGAGCAGTACTTC.

The genes are TRBV5-1 and TRBJ2-1; D ambiguous. CDR1 and CDR2 from the germline V gene are SGHRS and YFSETQ. The length of the CDR3 is 13 residues. Trimming removed 0 bases from V and 8 bases from J, with 9 bases in between. CDR3 amino acids: CASSLGRQDEQFF. The CDR3 nucleotides read TGCGCCAGCAGCTTGGGCCGGCAGGATGAGCAGTTCTTC. Full variable domain (outside the CDR3, taken from reference TRBV5-1 and TRBJ2-1): KAGVTQTPRYLIKTRGQQVTLSCSPISGHRSVSWYQQTPGQGLQFLFEYFSETQRNKGNFPGRFSGRQFSNSRSEMNVSTLELGDSALYLCASSLGRQDEQFFGPGTRLTVL.

The DNA for the CDR3 is TGTGCCAGCAGCCCTACCGCCGGGACACTTTACGAGCAGTACTTC. Amino acid sequence: CASSPTAGTLYEQYF. The V call is TRBV9, the J call TRBJ2-7; tentative D call: TRBD1 (6 bases). The CDR3 extends over 15 amino acids. Per the germline V gene, CDR1 is SGDLS and CDR2 is YYNGEE. V gave up 4 bases and J gave up 4 bases, with 18 bases separating them.

This clone is a singleton in its sample. V is TRBV24-1 and J is TRBJ2-1; D unclear. CDR3 length equals 13 residues. Trimming shortened V by 4 bases and J by 8 bases, and 11 bases separated the two germline ends. The V gene's germline CDR1 is KGHDR and CDR2 SFDVKD. CDR3 protein: CATSDSRFYEQFF. In DNA form, the CDR3 reads TGTGCCACCAGTGACAGCAGGTTCTATGAGCAGTTCTTC.

This chain links TRBV19 with TRBJ1-3; tentative D call: TRBD1 (5 bases). The V gene's germline CDR1 is LNHDA and CDR2 SQIVND (reference sequence). The CDR3 consists of 14 residues. V was pared by 7 bases and J by 2 bases, with 12 bases between. The CDR3 region is CASTQGTTGNTIYF. CDR3 in DNA: TGTGCCAGTACCCAGGGAACAACTGGAAACACCATATATTTT.

Here the CDR3 reads CASSQELGAKLDHF. CDR3 sequence (DNA): TGTGCCAGCAGCCAAGAGCTTGGGGCAAAATTGGATCACTTT. The chain links TRBV4-2 to TRBJ1-6; the D gene is possibly TRBD1 (5 bases). V was pared by 0 bases and J by 19 bases, with 19 bases between. This CDR3 is 14 amino acids long. Germline V gene sequence: CDR1 LGHNA, CDR2 YNFKEQ.

The gene calls are TRBV4-3 and TRBJ1-1; no definite D call. Trimming took off 2 bases at V and 8 bases at J, with 9 bases between the two ends. CDR3 length: 12 residues. Germline CDR1 LGHNA, CDR2 YSLEER. CDR3 in amino acids: CASSQNRVEAFF. The CDR3 nucleotides read TGCGCCAGCAGCCAAAATAGAGTGGAAGCTTTCTTT.

V and J are TRBV5-1 and TRBJ1-1; D is possibly TRBD1 (6 bases). V lost 4 bases and J 5 bases, leaving 18 bases between the germline ends. The CDR3 is made up of 15 amino acids. Germline CDR1 SGHRS, CDR2 YFSETQ. CDR3 amino acids: CASSVETGSGTEAFF. CDR3 coding DNA: TGCGCCAGCAGCGTGGAAACAGGGTCGGGGACTGAAGCTTTCTTT.

This rearrangement joins TRBV6-6 to TRBJ2-7; D might be TRBD2 (6 bases). CDR1 is MNHNY and CDR2 is SVGAGI in the germline V gene (reference sequence). The CDR3 is 13 amino acids. V was shortened by 6 bases and J by 2 bases, with 11 bases between the two germline ends. The CDR3 loop is CASSPGGTYEQYF. The CDR3 DNA sequence: TGTGCCAGCAGCCCCGGGGGAACCTACGAGCAGTACTTC.

This chain joins TRBV7-9 and TRBJ1-2; TRBD1 aligns across 7 bases. J lost 5 bases, V lost 4 bases, and 10 bases had no gene match. Germline V gene lookup returns CDR1 SEHNR and CDR2 FQNEAQ (reference sequence). The CDR3 contains 15 residues. The CDR3: CASSSPRDRLYGYTF. CDR3 nucleotide sequence: TGTGCCAGCAGCTCGCCTCGGGACAGACTTTATGGCTACACCTTC. The full variable domain, in which reference TRBV7-9 and TRBJ1-2 provide the parts outside the CDR3, is DTGVSQNPRHKITKRGQNVTFRCDPISEHNRLYWYRQTLGQGPEFLTYFQNEAQLEKSRLLSDRFSAERPKGSFSTLEIQRTEQGDSAMYLCASSSPRDRLYGYTFGSGTRLTVV.

The J gene is TRBJ2-3, the V gene TRBV27, with 8 positions matching TRBD2. Germline assignment: CDR1 MNHEY and CDR2 SMNVEV (reference sequence). The CDR3 spans 15 residues. Losses at the gene ends were 3 bases for V and 2 bases for J; bases not matched to a gene: 4. This CDR3 reads CASSLLAGYTDTQYF. CDR3 sequence (DNA): TGTGCCAGCAGTTTGCTAGCGGGCTACACAGATACGCAGTATTTT.

This chain connects TRBV28 to TRBJ2-7; D not resolved. Per germline, CDR1 MDHEN and CDR2 SYDVKM. The CDR3 has 13 residues. V gave up 3 bases and J gave up 4 bases, with 10 bases separating them. The CDR3 protein is CASSLAPTYEQYF. The CDR3 bases are TGTGCCAGCAGTTTGGCTCCCACGTACGAGCAGTACTTC.

This clone was seen a single time. For the CDR3, the DNA is TGTGCCAGCAGCCTACCACAGGGGGCAAGGGATACGCAGTATTTT. As protein: CASSLPQGARDTQYF. The chain has TRBV3-1 (or the pseudogene TRBV3-2) and TRBJ2-3, with 9 bases lining up with TRBD1. This CDR3 has 15 amino acids. The germline CDR1 and CDR2 sequences are LGHDT and YNNKEL (reference sequence). V trimming: 4 bases; J trimming: 6 bases; junction bases outside the gene matches: 8.

This clone turned up a few times. V is TRBV21-1 and J is TRBJ2-5; TRBD1, as called in the table, went unchecked against the DNA. TRBV21-1 is labeled a pseudogene. This CDR3 has 12 amino acids. The CDR3 DNA reads TGTGCCAGCATACCAGGTTGGGAGACCCAGTACTTC. This encodes CASIPGWETQYF.

The chain carries TRBV12-3 or TRBV12-4 and TRBJ1-2, with D possibly matching TRBD1 (6 bases). The CDR3 runs to 13 residues. The ends were cut back, 6 bases at V and 3 bases at J, with 11 bases in the middle. The chain's CDR3 is CASSLDRHYGYTF. The CDR3 coding sequence is TGTGCCAGCAGCCTCGACAGGCACTATGGCTACACCTTC.

This chain uses TRBV29-1 with TRBJ2-7; the match to TRBD1 covers 7 bases. Germline V CDR1 and CDR2: SQVTM, ANQGSEA. The J segment lost 5 bases and the V segment lost 5 bases, leaving 9 bases of the junction unmatched. The CDR3 length is 13 residues. This CDR3 reads CSVNRGEVHEQYF. As DNA, the CDR3 is TGCAGCGTTAACAGGGGAGAGGTCCACGAGCAGTACTTC.

This clone was found once. This sequence joins TRBV5-4 and TRBJ2-7, with D possibly matching TRBD2 (6 bases). Deletions cut 5 bases from V and 0 bases from J, with 18 bases between. The CDR3 runs 16 residues. Germline-derived CDR1 and CDR2 are SGHNT and YYREEE (reference sequence). The CDR3 sequence: CASSRIPGLSSYEQYF. The CDR3 DNA reads TGTGCCAGCAGTCGCATTCCCGGACTATCCTCCTACGAGCAGTACTTC.

The chain couples TRBV30 to TRBJ1-1; D perhaps matches TRBD1 (5 bases). Germline CDR1 GTSNPN, CDR2 SVGIG (reference sequence). The V end lost 3 bases, the J end lost 1 base, and 9 bases lay between the germline ends. This CDR3 is 13 amino acids long. CDR3 sequence: CAWRDNTNTEAFF. The CDR3 DNA reads as TGTGCCTGGAGGGACAACACGAACACTGAAGCTTTCTTT.

The V gene is TRBV30, the J gene TRBJ2-7; tentatively, D is TRBD1 (6 bases). V gave up 3 bases and J gave up 5 bases, with 11 bases separating them. CDR1 is GTSNPN, CDR2 SVGIG, per germline (reference sequence). This CDR3 comprises 12 residues. The CDR3 spells CAWSPTGNEQYF. The CDR3 DNA is TGTGCCTGGAGCCCTACAGGGAACGAGCAGTACTTC.

This clone was seen just once. CDR3 protein: CASSSDGAIGPQHF. CDR3 nucleotide sequence: TGTGCCAGCAGTTCCGACGGAGCCATCGGGCCCCAGCATTTT. The V call is TRBV6-2 or TRBV6-3, the J call TRBJ1-5; D uncertain. CDR3 length: 14 residues. V was clipped by 4 bases and J by 9 bases, with 16 bases between them. Germline CDR1 reads MNHEY; CDR2 reads SVGEGT.